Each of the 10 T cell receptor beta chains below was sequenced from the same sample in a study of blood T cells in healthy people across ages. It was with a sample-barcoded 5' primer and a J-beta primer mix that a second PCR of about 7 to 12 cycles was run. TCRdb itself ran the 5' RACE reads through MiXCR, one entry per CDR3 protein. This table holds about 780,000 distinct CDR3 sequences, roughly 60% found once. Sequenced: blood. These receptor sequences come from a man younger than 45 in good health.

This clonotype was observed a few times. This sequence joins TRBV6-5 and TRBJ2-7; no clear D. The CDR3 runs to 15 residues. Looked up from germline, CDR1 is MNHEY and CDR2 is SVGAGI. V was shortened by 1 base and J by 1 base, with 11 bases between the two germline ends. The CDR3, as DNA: TGTGCCAGCAGTTACTGGCGGACCACATCCTACGAGCAGTACTTC. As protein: CASSYWRTTSYEQYF.

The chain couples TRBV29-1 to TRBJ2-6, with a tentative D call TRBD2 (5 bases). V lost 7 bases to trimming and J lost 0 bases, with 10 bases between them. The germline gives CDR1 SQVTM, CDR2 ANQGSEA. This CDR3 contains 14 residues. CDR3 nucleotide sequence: TGCAGCGCTGACGGACTCTCTGGGGCCAACGTCCTGACTTTC. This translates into CSADGLSGANVLTF.

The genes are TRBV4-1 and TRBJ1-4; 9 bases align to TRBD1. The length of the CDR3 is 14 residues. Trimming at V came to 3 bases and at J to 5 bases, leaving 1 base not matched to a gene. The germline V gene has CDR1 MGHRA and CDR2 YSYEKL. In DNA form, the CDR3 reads TGCGCCAGCAGCCACACAGGGGGCAATGAAAAACTGTTTTTT. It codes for CASSHTGGNEKLFF.

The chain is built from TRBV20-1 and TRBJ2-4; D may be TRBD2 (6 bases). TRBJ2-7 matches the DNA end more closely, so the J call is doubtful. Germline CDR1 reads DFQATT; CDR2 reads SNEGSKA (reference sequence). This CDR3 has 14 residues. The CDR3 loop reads CSAGPGTPGGEQYF. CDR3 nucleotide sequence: TGCAGTGCGGGCCCCGGGACTCCAGGAGGCGAGCAGTACTTC.

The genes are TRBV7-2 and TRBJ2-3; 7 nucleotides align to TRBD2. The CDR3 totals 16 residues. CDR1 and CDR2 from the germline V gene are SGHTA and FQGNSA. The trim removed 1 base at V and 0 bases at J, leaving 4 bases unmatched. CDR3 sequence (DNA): TGTGCCAGCAGCTTAGGGCGGGGGATTAGCACAGATACGCAGTATTTT. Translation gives CASSLGRGISTDTQYF.

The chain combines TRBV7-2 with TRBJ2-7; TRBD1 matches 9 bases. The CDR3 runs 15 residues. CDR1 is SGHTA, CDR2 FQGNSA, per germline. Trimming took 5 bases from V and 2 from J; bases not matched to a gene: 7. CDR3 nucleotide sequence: TGTGCCAGCAGCGCACAGGGGGCCGGCCCCTACGAGCAGTACTTC. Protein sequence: CASSAQGAGPYEQYF.

CDR3 region: CATSDLEGYTF. In nucleotides, the CDR3 is TGTGCCACCAGTGATTTGGAAGGCTACACCTTC. The chain carries TRBV24-1 and TRBJ1-2; D gene uncertain. The germline V gene has CDR1 KGHDR and CDR2 SFDVKD. V gave up 0 bases and J gave up 8 bases, with 3 bases separating them. The CDR3 length is 11 residues.

CDR3 sequence reads: CASSLNGGSQETQYF. The CDR3 DNA reads as TGTGCCAGCAGCTTAAATGGAGGCAGCCAAGAGACCCAGTACTTC. The chain combines TRBV11-3 with TRBJ2-5; D may be TRBD2 (5 bases). With 2 bases removed from V and 1 base from J, the gap between germline ends came to 11 bases. Per germline, CDR1 SGHNT and CDR2 YENEEA. CDR3 length equals 15 residues. The full variable domain, completed using reference TRBV11-3 and TRBJ2-5, is EAGVVQSPRYKIIEKKQPVAFWCNPISGHNTLYWYLQNLGQGPELLIRYENEEAVDDSQLPKDRFSAERLKGVDSTLKIQPAELGDSAVYLCASSLNGGSQETQYFGPGTRLLVL.

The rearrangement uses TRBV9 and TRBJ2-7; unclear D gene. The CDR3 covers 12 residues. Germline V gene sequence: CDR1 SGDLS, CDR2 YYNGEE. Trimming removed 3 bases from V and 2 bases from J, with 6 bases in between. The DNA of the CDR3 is TGTGCCAGCAGCGGCGACACCTACGAGCAGTACTTC. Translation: CASSGDTYEQYF.

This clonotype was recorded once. As DNA, the CDR3 is TGTGCCAGCAGGCCGACTAGCGGGCTATTCTACGAGCAGTACTTC. Encoded protein: CASRPTSGLFYEQYF. V is TRBV12-3 or TRBV12-4 and J is TRBJ2-7; 10 bases are shared with TRBD2. The CDR3 runs 15 residues. Trimming cost V 6 bases and J 3 bases; bases outside gene matches: 8.